This TCR beta chain was sequenced during a study of CD8+ T cells in alopecia areata. The treatment denotes: oral pan-JAK inhibitor, 5-10 mg twice daily. Alopecia areata patients provided lesional scalp punch biopsies and peripheral blood. The CDR3 spans 15 residues. CDR1 SQVTM and CDR2 ANQGSEA come from the germline V gene. V lost 4 bases and J lost 5; bases outside the gene matches: 10. General study points: Lesional tissue from the scalp (especially in alopecia totalis/universalis) showed higher clonality than normal scalp.

About this clone itself: No antigen is known for it.

Extracted RNA was reverse transcribed, and the resulting cDNA served as sequencing template. The repertoire was sequenced with immunoSEQ multiplex PCR; TCRdb's copy has only in-frame clones and lacks some. This repertoire shows some 200,000 clones, roughly 60% found once; its top ten account for approximately 5.1%. J is TRBJ2-2 and V is TRBV29-1, with TRBD1 identical over 7 bases. This specimen consisted of CD4+ T cells sorted from blood, obtained at week 24, from a patient treated with tofacitinib. The TCR comes from a human donor with alopecia areata. This CDR3 is CSVGGQTGRTGELFF. In DNA form, the CDR3 reads TGCAGCGTTGGGGGTCAGACAGGGCGGACCGGGGAGCTGTTTTTT.